This is a list of T cell receptor beta chains from one sample in a study of T cells expressing NK-cell markers. TCRdb reprocessed the 5' RACE reads, keeping one entry per CDR3 protein, no DNA. This table holds more than 250,000 distinct CDR3 sequences. The sample consisted of blood T cells: a sorted CD56 or NKG2C T cell subset, CD4+ or CD8+ T cells, or bulk PBMC T cells (not recorded which). These receptors all stem from a man aged 18 to 30 in good health. CDR3s include the opening cysteine and the closing phenylalanine or tryptophan.

j_gene: TRBJ2-1
v_gene: TRBV20-1
CDR3aa: CSARDFGDSSSYNEQFF

j_gene: TRBJ2-1
v_gene: TRBV10-3
CDR3aa: CAISESGLDWYNEQFF

j_gene: TRBJ2-1
v_gene: TRBV15
CDR3aa: CATSRESGAFNEQFF

j_gene: TRBJ2-2
v_gene: TRBV7-9
CDR3aa: CASSHSGYTGELFF

j_gene: TRBJ1-2
v_gene: TRBV15
CDR3aa: CATSREQGVRYTF

j_gene: TRBJ2-5
v_gene: TRBV7-6
CDR3aa: CASSLQPQETQYF

j_gene: TRBJ2-3
v_gene: TRBV20-1
CDR3aa: CSAHRGVRGDTQYF

j_gene: TRBJ2-3
v_gene: TRBV5-1
CDR3aa: CASSLSQDRRTDTQYF

j_gene: TRBJ2-3
v_gene: TRBV5-1
CDR3aa: CASSLQHRTDTQYF

j_gene: TRBJ1-6
v_gene: TRBV11-3
CDR3aa: CASSLDRADSPLHF

j_gene: TRBJ2-5
v_gene: TRBV12-3/TRBV12-4
CDR3aa: CASREGLAGVGGETQYF

j_gene: TRBJ2-2
v_gene: TRBV11-2
CDR3aa: CASVNTGTGNTGELFF

j_gene: TRBJ2-1
v_gene: TRBV12-3/TRBV12-4
CDR3aa: CASSPRTSGNNEQFF

j_gene: TRBJ1-2
v_gene: TRBV10-3
CDR3aa: CAIGDRDRGYGYTF

j_gene: TRBJ1-1
v_gene: TRBV12-3/TRBV12-4
CDR3aa: CASSLLGTGGFTEAFF

j_gene: TRBJ2-3
v_gene: TRBV6-1
CDR3aa: CASSPDPLQTDTQYF

j_gene: TRBJ2-3
v_gene: TRBV2
CDR3aa: CASSSGTSADTQYF

j_gene: TRBJ2-7
v_gene: TRBV24-1
CDR3aa: CATSDLPGQGSSYEQYF

j_gene: TRBJ2-1
v_gene: TRBV27
CDR3aa: CASSYGGHNNEQFF

j_gene: TRBJ2-7
v_gene: TRBV7-2
CDR3aa: CASSHRRDRVVGQYF

j_gene: TRBJ1-5
v_gene: TRBV12-3/TRBV12-4
CDR3aa: CASSLGQGSDQPQHF

j_gene: TRBJ1-4
v_gene: TRBV5-1
CDR3aa: CASSSSGGINEKLFF